This is a list of T cell receptor beta chains from one sample in a study of blood T cells in healthy people across ages. TCRdb passed the 5' RACE reads through MiXCR, listing each CDR3 protein once. Among almost 800,000 distinct CDR3 sequences listed, roughly 60% were seen once. The source material was blood. Receptors originate from a man under 40 in good health. Each CDR3 is given with its conserved first and last residue. Each record gives: D gene, clone size, J gene, V gene, CDR3 protein, CDR3 DNA. A D gene is named only where the DNA matches it firmly. Some rows have no size entry. The others give once, few or many, or a class for an expanded clone.

d_call: NA
clone_size: NA
j_call: TRBJ1-5
v_call: TRBV29-1
cdr3_aa: CSVGTGPGPQHF
cdr3_nt: TGCAGCGTTGGAACCGGCCCCGGGCCCCAGCATTTT

d_call: NA
clone_size: NA
j_call: TRBJ1-5
v_call: TRBV7-8
cdr3_aa: CASSLAREGNQPQHF
cdr3_nt: TGTGCCAGCAGCTTGGCCAGGGAGGGCAATCAGCCCCAGCATTTT

d_call: NA
clone_size: NA
j_call: TRBJ2-1
v_call: TRBV7-2
cdr3_aa: CASSLVWGYYNEQFF
cdr3_nt: TGTGCCAGCAGCTTAGTTTGGGGCTACTACAATGAGCAGTTCTTC

d_call: NA
clone_size: NA
j_call: TRBJ2-7
v_call: TRBV9
cdr3_aa: CASSPGGISYEQYF
cdr3_nt: TGTGCCAGCAGCCCCGGAGGAATCTCCTACGAGCAGTACTTC

d_call: NA
clone_size: NA
j_call: TRBJ2-1
v_call: TRBV12-3/TRBV12-4
cdr3_aa: CASSGGRSEQFF
cdr3_nt: TGTGCCAGCAGTGGGGGACGGAGCGAGCAGTTCTTC

d_call: NA
clone_size: NA
j_call: TRBJ1-2
v_call: TRBV7-9
cdr3_aa: CASSSAGLSANYGYTF
cdr3_nt: TGTGCCAGCAGCTCTGCGGGTCTATCAGCTAACTATGGCTACACCTTC

d_call: TRBD1
clone_size: few
j_call: TRBJ2-5
v_call: TRBV20-1
cdr3_aa: CSARDGRGLPQETQYF
cdr3_nt: TGCAGTGCTAGAGATGGTAGGGGGCTACCCCAAGAGACCCAGTACTTC

d_call: TRBD1
clone_size: NA
j_call: TRBJ1-2
v_call: TRBV30
cdr3_aa: CAWKQGGANYGYTF
cdr3_nt: TGTGCCTGGAAACAGGGGGGCGCTAACTATGGCTACACCTTC

d_call: NA
clone_size: NA
j_call: TRBJ2-7
v_call: TRBV27
cdr3_aa: CASTGSGGEQYF
cdr3_nt: TGTGCCAGCACAGGGTCTGGGGGCGAGCAGTACTTC

d_call: TRBD1
clone_size: NA
j_call: TRBJ2-1
v_call: TRBV10-3
cdr3_aa: CAISESWGQGASGNEQFF
cdr3_nt: TGTGCCATCAGTGAGTCGTGGGGACAGGGGGCCAGCGGGAATGAGCAGTTCTTC

d_call: TRBD2
clone_size: NA
j_call: TRBJ2-5
v_call: TRBV11-1
cdr3_aa: CASSSKTGEGVYNEQYF
cdr3_nt: TGTGCCAGCAGCTCAAAAACGGGGGAGGGCGTATACAATGAGCAGTACTTC

d_call: TRBD1
clone_size: NA
j_call: TRBJ1-2
v_call: TRBV7-9
cdr3_aa: CASSSGTGGYGYTF
cdr3_nt: TGTGCCAGCAGCTCGGGGACAGGGGGCTATGGCTACACCTTC

d_call: NA
clone_size: NA
j_call: TRBJ2-7
v_call: TRBV9
cdr3_aa: CASSVAVGSSYEQYF
cdr3_nt: TGTGCCAGCAGCGTAGCTGTGGGGTCCTCCTACGAGCAGTACTTC

d_call: TRBD1
clone_size: few
j_call: TRBJ2-5
v_call: TRBV7-2
cdr3_aa: CASRPRQGAETQYF
cdr3_nt: TGTGCCAGCAGACCTAGACAGGGGGCGGAGACCCAGTACTTC

d_call: NA
clone_size: once
j_call: TRBJ2-7
v_call: TRBV7-2
cdr3_aa: CASSLTTSLSRYF
cdr3_nt: TGTGCCAGCAGCCTAACTACCTCCTTAAGTAGGTACTTC

d_call: NA
clone_size: NA
j_call: TRBJ2-7
v_call: TRBV10-3
cdr3_aa: CAISGARSYEQYF
cdr3_nt: TGTGCCATCAGTGGTGCGCGGTCCTACGAGCAGTACTTC

d_call: NA
clone_size: NA
j_call: TRBJ2-7
v_call: TRBV6-2/TRBV6-3
cdr3_aa: CASKSDRGAGENEQYF
cdr3_nt: TGTGCCAGCAAATCCGACAGGGGAGCGGGAGAAAACGAGCAGTACTTC

d_call: TRBD2
clone_size: NA
j_call: TRBJ2-5
v_call: TRBV5-1
cdr3_aa: CASSFGGNQETQYF
cdr3_nt: TGCGCCAGCAGCTTCGGGGGGAACCAAGAGACCCAGTACTTC

d_call: NA
clone_size: NA
j_call: TRBJ2-1
v_call: TRBV25-1
cdr3_aa: CASTVLGKETQFF
cdr3_nt: TGTGCCAGCACGGTCCTGGGTAAAGAGACCCAGTTCTTC

d_call: NA
clone_size: NA
j_call: TRBJ2-1
v_call: TRBV24-1
cdr3_aa: CATSVTGTQQFF
cdr3_nt: TGTGCCACCAGCGTCACAGGGACGCAGCAGTTCTTC

d_call: NA
clone_size: NA
j_call: TRBJ1-5
v_call: TRBV12-3/TRBV12-4
cdr3_aa: CASSFEGYSNQPQHF
cdr3_nt: TGTGCCAGCAGTTTTGAAGGGTATAGCAATCAGCCCCAGCATTTT

d_call: NA
clone_size: NA
j_call: TRBJ2-5
v_call: TRBV6-5
cdr3_aa: CASNKGFGETQYF
cdr3_nt: TGTGCCAGCAATAAGGGTTTCGGGGAGACCCAGTACTTC

d_call: NA
clone_size: NA
j_call: TRBJ2-1
v_call: TRBV9
cdr3_aa: CASSVGGQVSSYNEQFF
cdr3_nt: TGTGCCAGCAGCGTAGGGGGACAAGTTAGCTCCTACAATGAGCAGTTCTTC

d_call: TRBD1
clone_size: NA
j_call: TRBJ2-1
v_call: TRBV13
cdr3_aa: CASGNAGTGDNEQFF
cdr3_nt: TGTGCCAGCGGCAACGCCGGGACAGGAGACAATGAGCAGTTCTTC

d_call: TRBD1
clone_size: NA
j_call: TRBJ1-2
v_call: TRBV7-2
cdr3_aa: CASSLGDRVFDGYTF
cdr3_nt: TGTGCCAGCAGCTTAGGGGACAGGGTGTTTGATGGCTACACCTTC

d_call: NA
clone_size: few
j_call: TRBJ1-4
v_call: TRBV2
cdr3_aa: CASTARGGGEKLFF
cdr3_nt: TGTGCCAGCACCGCAAGGGGAGGTGGGGAAAAACTGTTTTTT

d_call: NA
clone_size: NA
j_call: TRBJ2-3
v_call: TRBV12-5
cdr3_aa: CASGIEMTHTQYF
cdr3_nt: TGTGCTAGTGGTATCGAGATGACCCATACGCAGTATTTT

d_call: NA
clone_size: once
j_call: TRBJ1-4
v_call: TRBV6-1
cdr3_aa: CASSAGPVNEKLFF
cdr3_nt: TGTGCCAGCAGTGCCGGGCCCGTTAATGAAAAACTGTTTTTT

d_call: NA
clone_size: NA
j_call: TRBJ2-1
v_call: TRBV20-1
cdr3_aa: CSVSVPGLNNEQFF
cdr3_nt: TGCAGTGTCAGTGTCCCGGGACTCAACAATGAGCAGTTCTTC

d_call: NA
clone_size: few
j_call: TRBJ2-5
v_call: TRBV20-1
cdr3_aa: CSASNYQTQYF
cdr3_nt: TGCAGTGCTAGCAACTACCAGACCCAGTACTTC

d_call: NA
clone_size: NA
j_call: TRBJ2-7
v_call: TRBV5-1
cdr3_aa: CASSSGDNYEQYF
cdr3_nt: TGCGCCAGCAGCTCGGGCGACAACTACGAGCAGTACTTC

d_call: TRBD1
clone_size: few
j_call: TRBJ1-4
v_call: TRBV7-9
cdr3_aa: CASSSDRGSEKLFF
cdr3_nt: TGTGCCAGCAGCTCCGACAGGGGGAGTGAAAAACTGTTTTTT

d_call: TRBD1
clone_size: NA
j_call: TRBJ2-5
v_call: TRBV5-6
cdr3_aa: CASSLSGGTGETQYF
cdr3_nt: TGTGCCAGCAGCTTGTCAGGAGGGACAGGCGAGACCCAGTACTTC

d_call: TRBD1
clone_size: NA
j_call: TRBJ2-5
v_call: TRBV5-1
cdr3_aa: CASSAGTEYETQYF
cdr3_nt: TGCGCCAGCAGCGCCGGGACAGAATACGAGACCCAGTACTTC

d_call: NA
clone_size: NA
j_call: TRBJ2-5
v_call: TRBV4-2
cdr3_aa: CASSLLRQGGGAQYF
cdr3_nt: TGTGCCAGCAGCCTACTTCGACAGGGAGGAGGGGCCCAGTACTTC

d_call: TRBD2
clone_size: NA
j_call: TRBJ2-5
v_call: TRBV10-3
cdr3_aa: CATGLAVQETQYF
cdr3_nt: TGTGCCACCGGACTAGCGGTCCAAGAGACCCAGTACTTC

d_call: NA
clone_size: NA
j_call: TRBJ2-7
v_call: TRBV2
cdr3_aa: CASFRGSPYEQYF
cdr3_nt: TGTGCCAGCTTTCGGGGGTCCCCCTACGAGCAGTACTTC

d_call: NA
clone_size: NA
j_call: TRBJ1-1
v_call: TRBV6-6
cdr3_aa: CASRRGTTTEAFF
cdr3_nt: TGTGCCAGCAGACGCGGTACCACCACTGAAGCTTTCTTT

d_call: NA
clone_size: few
j_call: TRBJ2-4
v_call: TRBV7-2
cdr3_aa: CASSRRGEAKNIQYF
cdr3_nt: TGTGCCAGCAGCCGGAGGGGGGAAGCCAAAAACATTCAGTACTTC

d_call: NA
clone_size: once
j_call: TRBJ1-2
v_call: TRBV11-1
cdr3_aa: CASSLAGTSGYTF
cdr3_nt: TGTGCCAGCAGCTTAGCCGGGACGAGTGGCTACACCTTC

d_call: NA
clone_size: few
j_call: TRBJ2-1
v_call: TRBV7-2
cdr3_aa: CASSLAGSTSSSYNEQFF
cdr3_nt: TGTGCCAGCAGCTTAGCCGGCTCAACGTCAAGCTCCTACAATGAGCAGTTCTTC

d_call: TRBD2
clone_size: NA
j_call: TRBJ2-4
v_call: TRBV27
cdr3_aa: CVSRPTSGRWGIQYF
cdr3_nt: TGTGTCAGCAGACCTACTAGCGGGAGGTGGGGCATTCAGTACTTC

d_call: NA
clone_size: NA
j_call: TRBJ2-1
v_call: TRBV4-1
cdr3_aa: CASRGTSSEQFF
cdr3_nt: TGCGCCAGCAGGGGGACATCCAGCGAGCAGTTCTTC

d_call: NA
clone_size: NA
j_call: TRBJ2-7
v_call: TRBV5-1
cdr3_aa: CASSLDAQYEQYF
cdr3_nt: TGCGCCAGCAGCTTGGACGCCCAATACGAGCAGTACTTC

d_call: TRBD2
clone_size: few
j_call: TRBJ2-7
v_call: TRBV28
cdr3_aa: CASSLITSGSSYEQYF
cdr3_nt: TGTGCCAGCAGCTTAATCACTAGCGGGAGCTCCTACGAGCAGTACTTC

d_call: NA
clone_size: NA
j_call: TRBJ2-5
v_call: TRBV29-1
cdr3_aa: CSAAWSDQETQYF
cdr3_nt: TGCAGCGCCGCGTGGAGTGACCAAGAGACCCAGTACTTC

d_call: NA
clone_size: NA
j_call: TRBJ2-6
v_call: TRBV6-5
cdr3_aa: CASSTTVGANVLTF
cdr3_nt: TGTGCCAGCAGTACGACAGTTGGGGCCAACGTCCTGACTTTC

d_call: NA
clone_size: NA
j_call: TRBJ2-6
v_call: TRBV6-2/TRBV6-3
cdr3_aa: CASSWLDGRDVLTF
cdr3_nt: TGTGCCAGCAGTTGGCTCGACGGCAGGGACGTCCTGACTTTC

d_call: NA
clone_size: NA
j_call: TRBJ1-6
v_call: TRBV15
cdr3_aa: CATSRGLTGGDPPLHF
cdr3_nt: TGTGCCACCAGCAGAGGTTTAACCGGCGGGGATCCACCCCTCCACTTT

d_call: TRBD1
clone_size: NA
j_call: TRBJ2-7
v_call: TRBV29-1
cdr3_aa: CSVEGTDSYEQYF
cdr3_nt: TGCAGCGTTGAGGGGACAGACTCCTACGAGCAGTACTTC